One TCR beta chain is described in this entry. This sample is part of a study of blood T cell repertoires in COVID-19. Overall study: COVID-19 samples, acute and convalescent, were from the United States, Italy and Spain. From T cells, B-cell-depleted T cells, or PBMCs came the material, which was cDNA or gDNA.

The CDR3 is made up of 14 amino acids. V lost 6 bases to trimming and J lost 5 bases, with 14 bases between them. In germline, CDR1 is MNHEY, CDR2 SVGAGI. Per the original methods: Reference gene primers were amplified, and this amplification served to estimate nucleated cell counts. Sequencing was performed with immunoSEQ multiplex PCR; in TCRdb, only in-frame clones are kept and a portion is missing. V and J calls plus clone size are reproduced from that table; the DNA served to infer D and trimming. Of about 220,000 clones in the sample, approximately 84% were seen once. This chain links TRBV6-5 with TRBJ1-5; D is ambiguous. Material for sequencing was peripheral blood. This TCR was sampled from a man aged 50 to 59 who had recovered from COVID-19. The CDR3 reads CASRIAASHQPQHF. In DNA, the CDR3 is TGTGCCAGCAGGATAGCGGCGTCTCATCAGCCCCAGCATTTT.